The 24 T cell receptor beta chains below come from one sample, sequenced in a study of cytomegalovirus exposure and HLA in healthy donors. With 60 Vbeta and 13 Jbeta primers, the PCR was carried out. The assay was immunoSEQ multiplex PCR, and TCRdb's table has in-frame clones only and misses some. The sample has roughly 260,000 clones, 84% seen once; the top ten hold about 2%. Sequenced input: PBMCs. Every receptor here comes from a woman aged 40 to 55 in good health and CMV-seropositive.

The rearrangement links TRBV19 to TRBJ2-7; the match to TRBD1 covers 9 bases. V lost 3 bases to trimming and J lost 6 bases; unmatched junction nucleotides: 3. CDR3 length: 13 amino acids. Looked up from germline, CDR1 is LNHDA and CDR2 is SQIVND (reference sequence). The CDR3 DNA reads as TGTGCCAGTAGTATGGGACAGGGAACCGAGCAGTACTTC. Protein sequence: CASSMGQGTEQYF.

The chain has TRBV9 and TRBJ2-7; TRBD2 matches at 9 bases. The CDR3 has 17 amino acids. Trimming took 2 bases from V and 3 from J; bases not matched to a gene: 12. Germline values: CDR1 SGDLS, CDR2 YYNGEE. In DNA, the CDR3 is TGTGCCAGCAGCGTTGGTTTAGGGAGCGGGAGGAACTACGAGCAGTACTTC. It yields the protein CASSVGLGSGRNYEQYF.

The genes are TRBV27 and TRBJ2-1; 11 bases map to TRBD2. The J segment lost 6 bases and the V segment lost 6 bases, leaving 7 bases of the junction unmatched. The CDR3 totals 15 residues. Germline CDR1 and CDR2: MNHEY and SMNVEV (reference sequence). The CDR3 reads CASRTLAGGPNEQFF. The CDR3 bases are TGTGCCAGCAGAACCCTAGCGGGAGGCCCCAATGAGCAGTTCTTC.

V is TRBV30 and J is TRBJ1-1; TRBD1 matches 9 bases. The CDR3 extends over 13 amino acids. V dropped 5 bases and J dropped 5; count of bases not matched to a gene: 6. CDR1 is GTSNPN, CDR2 SVGIG, per germline (reference sequence). In DNA form, the CDR3 reads TGTGCCTGGGGAGGACAGGGGAGGACTGAAGCTTTCTTT. It codes for CAWGGQGRTEAFF.

The gene calls are TRBV25-1 and TRBJ2-7, with TRBD2 matching 9 bases. The CDR3 is 15 amino acids. Germline CDR1 reads MGHDK; CDR2 reads SYGVNS. The junction had 7 bases not matched to a gene; V was cut back by 1 base and J by 6 bases. CDR3 DNA: TGTGCCAGCAGTGAATCAGGAGGCGGGAGGGGCGAGCAGTACTTC. It is translated as CASSESGGGRGEQYF.

The chain recombines TRBV29-1 with TRBJ2-2, with D tentatively TRBD2 (6 bases). Trimming cost V 3 bases and J 3 bases, with 11 bases left between them. Germline CDR1 and CDR2: SQVTM and ANQGSEA. This CDR3 is 14 amino acids long. The CDR3 region has the DNA TGCAGCGTTGATGGGGGGTCACACACCGGGGAGCTGTTTTTT. Amino acid sequence: CSVDGGSHTGELFF.

The rearrangement links TRBV19 to TRBJ2-7; 11 bases line up with TRBD2. The CDR3 has 18 residues. Germline assignment: CDR1 LNHDA and CDR2 SQIVND (reference sequence). J gave up 0 bases and V 6 bases, and 13 bases lay outside the gene matches. The CDR3 reads CASRPSLATSGASYEQYF. The CDR3 DNA is TGTGCCAGTAGACCATCATTGGCGACTAGCGGGGCCTCCTACGAGCAGTACTTC.

The chain couples TRBV30 to TRBJ1-4; maybe TRBD1 (6 bases). With 2 bases removed from V and 2 bases from J, the gap between germline ends came to 9 bases. CDR1 GTSNPN and CDR2 SVGIG come from the germline V gene (reference sequence). The CDR3 is 14 residues long. The CDR3 spells CAWSYRVTNEKLFF. The CDR3, as DNA: TGTGCCTGGAGTTACAGGGTGACTAATGAAAAACTGTTTTTT. The full variable domain, in which reference TRBV30 and TRBJ1-4 provide the parts outside the CDR3, is SQTIHQWPATLVQPVGSPLSLECTVEGTSNPNLYWYRQAAGRGLQLLFYSVGIGQISSEVPQNLSASRPQDRQFILSSKKLLLSDSGFYLCAWSYRVTNEKLFFGSGTQLSVL.

This clone was counted once. The J gene is TRBJ2-1, the V gene TRBV30, with 7 bases identical to TRBD2. CDR3 length: 14 residues. The V segment lost 3 bases and the J segment 9 bases; nucleotides outside the gene matches: 11. Germline V gene sequence: CDR1 GTSNPN, CDR2 SVGIG (reference sequence). The CDR3 is CAWRRDYYTIEQFF. DNA of the CDR3: TGTGCCTGGAGACGGGACTATTATACAATTGAGCAGTTCTTC.

The chain recombines TRBV13 with TRBJ2-2, with TRBD1 identical over 12 bases. V lost 3 bases, J lost 4 bases, and 3 bases stayed unmatched. Looked up from germline, CDR1 is PRHDT and CDR2 is FYEKMQ (reference sequence). CDR3 size: 16 residues. The CDR3 sequence is CASSFGDRGRTGELFF. The DNA of the CDR3 is TGTGCCAGCAGCTTCGGGGACAGGGGGCGCACCGGGGAGCTGTTTTTT.

The chain joins TRBV5-8 to TRBJ2-3, with a tentative D call TRBD2 (5 bases). Per the germline V gene, CDR1 is SGHTS and CDR2 is YDEGEE. The CDR3 runs 14 residues. V was trimmed by 2 bases and J by 8 bases, leaving 15 bases between them. The CDR3 region has the DNA TGTGCCAGCAGCTTATGGGCCACCCGGGGTACGCAGTATTTT. Its protein is CASSLWATRGTQYF.

This clone was recorded a few times. V is TRBV5-1 and J is TRBJ1-3, with 7 bases aligning to TRBD1. This CDR3 is 16 amino acids long. CDR1 is SGHRS and CDR2 is YFSETQ in the germline V gene. V shed 0 bases and J 0 bases; nucleotides not matched to a gene: 3. The CDR3 sequence is CASSLEGQYSGNTIYF. Here the CDR3 DNA reads TGCGCCAGCAGCTTGGAGGGACAGTACTCTGGAAACACCATATATTTT.

This chain connects TRBV9 to TRBJ2-7, with TRBD1 as a possible D gene (6 bases). V lost 0 bases to trimming and J lost 3 bases, with 7 bases between them. The CDR3 has 13 residues. The germline CDR1 and CDR2 sequences are SGDLS and YYNGEE. In DNA form, the CDR3 reads TGTGCCAGCAGCGTAGGACAGGACTACGAGCAGTACTTC. It specifies CASSVGQDYEQYF. The complete variable domain, with remaining parts taken from reference TRBV9 and TRBJ2-7, reads DSGVTQTPKHLITATGQRVTLRCSPRSGDLSVYWYQQSLDQGLQFLIQYYNGEERAKGNILERFSAQQFPDLHSELNLSSLELGDSALYFCASSVGQDYEQYFGPGTRLTVT.

This chain connects TRBV5-1 to TRBJ1-6; weak D call: TRBD1 (5 bases). This CDR3 spans 15 amino acids. Trimming took 0 bases from V and 10 from J, leaving 14 bases between them. Germline V lookup: CDR1 SGHRS, CDR2 YFSETQ. CDR3 DNA sequence: TGCGCCAGCAGCTTGGCCTCAGGGACTGGCTCACCCCTCCACTTT. Residues: CASSLASGTGSPLHF.

The chain uses TRBV9 and TRBJ2-6; 8 positions agree with TRBD1. The ends lost 3 bases at V and 2 bases at J; junction bases unmatched: 7. Germline CDR1 SGDLS, CDR2 YYNGEE. This CDR3 contains 17 residues. CDR3 residues: CASSDDRGAPGANVLTF. The CDR3 DNA sequence: TGTGCCAGCAGCGACGACAGGGGTGCACCTGGGGCCAACGTCCTGACTTTC. The whole variable domain, filled in from reference TRBV9 and TRBJ2-6, reads DSGVTQTPKHLITATGQRVTLRCSPRSGDLSVYWYQQSLDQGLQFLIQYYNGEERAKGNILERFSAQQFPDLHSELNLSSLELGDSALYFCASSDDRGAPGANVLTFGAGSRLTVL.

The chain's CDR3 is CASRAGSQPQHF. The CDR3 coding sequence is TGTGCCAGTAGGGCAGGCTCTCAGCCCCAGCATTTT. The chain joins TRBV19 to TRBJ1-5; D gene uncertain. V lost 6 bases and J 6 bases, leaving 9 bases between the germline ends. CDR3 length: 12 residues. Germline V gene lookup returns CDR1 LNHDA and CDR2 SQIVND (reference sequence).

The chain links TRBV28 to TRBJ2-3; tentative D call: TRBD2 (6 bases). With 5 bases removed from V and 7 bases from J, the gap between germline ends came to 22 bases. This CDR3 comprises 16 residues. Germline assignment: CDR1 MDHEN and CDR2 SYDVKM. The CDR3 DNA reads as TGTGCCAGCAGTCCCCTACTGGAACGGGGGATGTATACGCAGTATTTT. Residues: CASSPLLERGMYTQYF.

The rearrangement links TRBV4-3 to TRBJ2-2; D perhaps matches TRBD1 (6 bases). The germline gives CDR1 LGHNA, CDR2 YSLEER. The CDR3 totals 17 residues. The V gene lost 2 bases and the J gene lost 6 bases, with 19 bases spanning the gap. The CDR3 bases are TGCGCCAGCAGCCAATCAGTGGGGGCCGACTGGGCCGGGGAGCTGTTTTTT. Its translation: CASSQSVGADWAGELFF.

In this sample, this clone turned up a few times. The chain joins TRBV19 to TRBJ2-2; D is undetermined. The germline V and J ends were trimmed by 3 bases and 2 bases, with 10 bases remaining between them. CDR1 and CDR2 from the germline V gene are LNHDA and SQIVND (reference sequence). The CDR3 is made up of 15 amino acids. The CDR3 here is CASSMVQLNTGELFF. CDR3 coding DNA: TGTGCCAGTAGTATGGTACAGTTAAACACCGGGGAGCTGTTTTTT.

The chain is built from TRBV5-1 and TRBJ2-2; D unresolved. Germline V gene data show CDR1 as SGHRS and CDR2 as YFSETQ. This CDR3 has 14 amino acids. Trimming left V 0 bases short and J 6 bases short, with 9 bases between. For the CDR3, the DNA is TGCGCCAGCAGCTTGGATCAAGGAGCCGGGGAGCTGTTTTTT. The encoded protein is CASSLDQGAGELFF.

The CDR3 loop is CASSSRVQNTEAFF. The DNA for the CDR3 is TGTGCCAGCAGTTCCAGGGTACAGAACACTGAAGCTTTCTTT. The chain carries TRBV28 and TRBJ1-1, with D possibly TRBD1 on 5 matching bases. This CDR3 is 14 amino acids long. V was pared by 4 bases and J by 1 base, with 10 bases between. Germline CDR1 is MDHEN and CDR2 is SYDVKM.

The chain recombines TRBV19 with TRBJ2-5; 9 bases fit TRBD1. The J call may be faulty, since TRBJ2-7 better matches the DNA end. The germline CDR1 and CDR2 sequences are LNHDA and SQIVND (reference sequence). The CDR3 is 16 residues long. The CDR3 region is CASSPTGTGLSYEQYF. For the CDR3, the DNA is TGTGCCAGTAGTCCCACCGGGACAGGGCTCTCCTACGAGCAGTACTTC.

This rearrangement joins TRBV5-1 to TRBJ1-6; perhaps TRBD1 as D (6 bases). The V end lost 2 bases, the J end lost 9 bases, and 18 bases lay between the germline ends. Germline CDR1 is SGHRS and CDR2 is YFSETQ. CDR3 length: 16 amino acids. Here the CDR3 reads CASSFLGAEDGSPLHF. As DNA, the CDR3 is TGCGCCAGCAGCTTCTTGGGGGCAGAGGATGGTTCACCCCTCCACTTT.

The chain employs TRBV11-2 and TRBJ2-1; TRBD1 agrees at 7 bases. Germline loops: CDR1 SGHAT, CDR2 FQNNGV. This CDR3 is built from 15 residues. Germline trimming cut 5 bases from V and 13 bases from J; bases unmatched to any gene: 17. CDR3 amino acids: CASSPTAGTAQLQFF. The CDR3 region has the DNA TGTGCCAGCAGCCCCACCGCCGGGACAGCCCAGCTACAGTTCTTC.